The present entry profiles one TCR beta chain with its context. Its antigen is undetermined. Among the donors, all were healthy bone marrow donors. This sample stems from a study of cytomegalovirus exposure and HLA in healthy donors. Study-level points and caveats: Donor immune exposure was known only as CMV serostatus. In a later analysis, most CMV-associated TCR beta chains appeared HLA-restricted.

Researchers ran the PCR with 60 Vbeta and 13 Jbeta primers. The assay was immunoSEQ multiplex PCR, and TCRdb's table has in-frame clones only and misses some. The data contain around 190,000 clones, roughly 77% of them seen just once; the ten biggest clones take up roughly 1.5%. The specimen was PBMCs. This TCR was recovered from a woman aged 50 to 60 in good health and CMV-seronegative.

The CDR3 DNA reads TGTGCCAGCAGCAAGCTGGGCCGTAACTATGGCTACACCTTC. Translating gives CASSKLGRNYGYTF. This chain joins TRBV6-5 and TRBJ1-2; D uncertain. Looked up from germline, CDR1 is MNHEY and CDR2 is SVGAGI. The CDR3 loop spans 14 amino acids. Between the trimmed V and J ends, which lost 6 bases and 1 base, there was a span of 12 bases.